The clone carrying this T cell receptor (beta chain) occurred many times. Its cognate antigen is unknown. This entry belongs to a study of spatial heterogeneity in lung cancer. Looking at the study overall: Detected beta-chain sequences consistently exceeded alpha-chain sequences. Broader study findings: It was found that expanded intratumoral alpha and beta TCR counts tracked tumor mutation counts.

Time point defined: sample taken at primary tumor resection. Whole RNA was taken from tumor, nontumor lung or frozen PBMC; it was then sequenced unsorted. The CDR3 loop spans 17 amino acids. CDR1 and CDR2 from the germline V gene are KGHDR and SFDVKD. V lost 6 bases and J lost 2, with 21 bases in between. Individual TCR cDNA molecules each bore their own unique molecular identifier. MiXCR was run by TCRdb on the 5' RACE reads, yielding one entry per CDR3 protein. The table lists around 8,700 distinct CDR3 sequences, roughly 6% of them singletons, with 20% to 25% in the top ten. This sequence was found in a female donor with early-stage non-small cell lung cancer. This sequence joins TRBV24-1 and TRBJ1-2; maybe TRBD1 (6 bases). The sample was lung tumor tissue, taken at surgery. The CDR3, as DNA: TGTGCCACCAGTAGGGGGAACAGTCCCTCCCTAAACTATGGCTACACCTTC. Translated, it gives CATSRGNSPSLNYGYTF.